These 2 T cell receptor beta chains share one sample of origin, sequenced in a study of blood T cell repertoires in COVID-19 (dated by TCRdb to 2018 to 2021). Libraries were constructed by the immunoSEQ multiplex PCR assay. The clones in this table, taken by TCRdb from immuneACCESS, are in-frame only. Not every clone is retained; where verified, under half of the shortfall comes from an unresolved V gene, and the cause of the rest is unknown. The sample yields a few hundred thousand clones; roughly 85% were counted once. The ten largest account for less than 4% of the sample. The sequenced sample consisted of peripheral blood. The receptor source for this set is a woman aged 18-29 years with acute or convalescent COVID-19.

The chain recombines TRBV2 with TRBJ2-5; 12 bases line up with TRBD2. Germline-derived CDR1 and CDR2 are SNHLY and FYNNEI. V lost 2 bases, J lost 5 bases, and 9 bases stayed unmatched. CDR3 length: 17 residues. CDR3 residues: CASSESPSGRDRETQYF. CDR3 nucleotides: TGTGCCAGCAGTGAATCTCCTAGCGGGAGGGACCGGGAGACCCAGTACTTC.

The J gene is TRBJ1-6, the V gene TRBV7-6, with TRBD1 matching over 7 bases. J was trimmed by 5 bases and V by 2 bases; bases with no gene match: 3. CDR1 SGHVS and CDR2 FNYEAQ come from the germline V gene. This CDR3 region has 15 residues. The CDR3 loop is CASSLSTGDNSPLHF. The CDR3 DNA follows: TGTGCCAGCAGCTTAAGTACAGGGGATAATTCACCCCTCCACTTT.